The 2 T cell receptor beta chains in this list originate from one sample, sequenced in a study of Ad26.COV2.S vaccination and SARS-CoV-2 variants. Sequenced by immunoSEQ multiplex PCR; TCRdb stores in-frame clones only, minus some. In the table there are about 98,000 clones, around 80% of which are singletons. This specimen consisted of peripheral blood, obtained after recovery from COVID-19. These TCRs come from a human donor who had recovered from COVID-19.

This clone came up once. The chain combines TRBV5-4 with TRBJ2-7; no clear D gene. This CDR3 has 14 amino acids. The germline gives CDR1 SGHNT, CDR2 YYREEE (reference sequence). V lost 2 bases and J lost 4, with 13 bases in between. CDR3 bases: TGTGCCAGCAGCTTTTACGCGACTCAATACGAGCAGTACTTC. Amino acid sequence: CASSFYATQYEQYF.

CDR3 in DNA: TGCGCCAGCAGCTTGGCGACAGGGCGAGGAGGCGAGCAGTACTTC. It codes for CASSLATGRGGEQYF. The gene calls are TRBV5-1 and TRBJ2-7; 7 bases agree with TRBD1. Per the germline V gene, CDR1 is SGHRS and CDR2 is YFSETQ. This CDR3 has 15 amino acids. The junction had 9 bases not matched to a gene; V was cut back by 0 bases and J by 6 bases.